This T cell receptor beta chain came from a study of blood T cell repertoires in COVID-19. Libraries were prepared by immunoSEQ multiplex PCR; TCRdb keeps only in-frame clonotypes and omits some of them. Of a few hundred thousand clones listed, about 86% are singletons. The CDR3 sequence is 13 residues long. V shed 5 bases and J 4 bases; nucleotides not matched to a gene: 4. The germline gives CDR1 SQVTM, CDR2 ANQGSEA. The receptor comes from a man in his sixties who had recovered from COVID-19. The sequenced sample was peripheral blood. V gene TRBV29-1 combines with J gene TRBJ1-1; 10 bases line up with TRBD1. The CDR3 loop reads CSVLRQGATEAFF. DNA for the CDR3: TGCAGCGTTTTGAGACAGGGGGCCACTGAAGCTTTCTTT.